This T cell receptor beta chain derives from a study of cytomegalovirus exposure and HLA in healthy donors. Germline V lookup: CDR1 SEHNR, CDR2 FQNEAQ (reference sequence). The CDR3 has 12 residues. A multiplex PCR was run with 60 Vbeta primers and 13 Jbeta primers. Generated by immunoSEQ multiplex PCR, the TCRdb table keeps only in-frame clones and is missing some. The sample contains under 200,000 clones, around 85% of which appear only once. In the case of this clone: One junction end disagrees with the germline gene, perhaps due to a read error.

This sequence was found in a human donor in good health. Sequences were obtained from PBMCs. This chain links TRBV7-9 with TRBJ1-5; D not resolved. The CDR3 coding sequence is TGTTCCAGCAGCTTAAACTCTCAGCCCCAGCATTTT. As protein: CSSSLNSQPQHF.